The clone carrying this T cell receptor beta chain was seen repeatedly, ten times or more. No antigen is known for it. RNA transcripts yielded amplified TCR beta CDR3 regions. Scientists carried out first-round RT-PCR using HTBI primers and then a second-round multiplex PCR. One entry per CDR3 protein results from TCRdb running MiXCR on the multiplex PCR reads. This sample has 400,000 or so distinct CDR3 sequences, with 15% found just once. Other autoimmune disease, uncontrolled infection, pregnancy and lactation led to exclusion. The record originates from a study of Graves' ophthalmopathy and Graves' hyperthyroidism. The study, taken as a whole, reports: Ophthalmopathy was separated from stable hyperthyroidism by a 13-signature model with roughly 91% sensitivity and around 81% specificity. Blood also harbored most expanded thyroid clonotypes above 0.001 frequency.

Germline V gene data show CDR1 as SGHDN and CDR2 as FVKESK. V shed 1 base and J shed 5 bases, with 14 bases lying between them. The CDR3 sequence is 15 residues long. This clonotype originated in a woman younger than 30 with stable Graves' hyperthyroidism. The V gene is TRBV14, the J gene TRBJ1-2; D is undetermined. Sequenced input: peripheral blood. CDR3 region: CASSQVDGPPYGYTF. CDR3 coding DNA: TGTGCCAGCAGCCAAGTCGACGGGCCTCCTTATGGCTACACCTTC.